The 9 T cell receptor beta chains reported below all come from one sample, sequenced in a study of long-term antiretroviral therapy in people with HIV. The immunoSEQ assay was v3.0, run at survey level. Clones were read by immunoSEQ multiplex PCR, and TCRdb kept only the in-frame ones, dropping some. Found here are around 13,000 clones, roughly 78% of them singletons; the top ten hold 13%. The material was unsorted PBMCs, obtained 3.2 years before starting antiretroviral therapy. These receptors were collected from a man aged 35-49 years with HIV.

The chain employs TRBV7-9 and TRBJ2-6; D gene uncertain. The V end was cut by 0 bases, the J end by 2 bases, with 5 bases between. CDR3 size: 15 residues. Per the germline V gene, CDR1 is SEHNR and CDR2 is FQNEAQ (reference sequence). The DNA for the CDR3 is TGTGCCAGCAGCTTAGCAGGGACTGGGGCCAACGTCCTGACTTTC. It is translated as CASSLAGTGANVLTF.

This chain joins TRBV5-1 and TRBJ1-1, with D tentatively TRBD1 (6 bases). The germline gives CDR1 SGHRS, CDR2 YFSETQ. The length of the CDR3 is 13 residues. V lost 7 bases and J 5 bases, leaving 15 bases between the germline ends. This CDR3 is CASQTGGSTEAFF. As DNA, the CDR3 is TGCGCCAGCCAGACAGGAGGGTCGACTGAAGCTTTCTTT.

The chain carries TRBV29-1 and TRBJ1-2; 10 bases agree with TRBD1. The CDR3 is 12 amino acids. V was pared by 4 bases and J by 7 bases, with 3 bases of the junction left unmatched. CDR1 and CDR2 (germline): SQVTM, ANQGSEA. In DNA form, the CDR3 reads TGCAGCGTTGGACAGGGGGCGGGTGGCTACACCTTC. Its protein is CSVGQGAGGYTF.

The rearrangement links TRBV9 to TRBJ2-3, with D perhaps matching TRBD2 (6 bases). V lost 0 bases and J lost 6, with 20 bases in between. Per the germline V gene, CDR1 is SGDLS and CDR2 is YYNGEE. This CDR3 is 17 amino acids long. CDR3 nucleotide sequence: TGTGCCAGCAGCGTAGCTCCCCGCCTAGCGCCCAGGGATACGCAGTATTTT. The encoded protein is CASSVAPRLAPRDTQYF.

This sequence joins TRBV11-2 and TRBJ2-6; TRBD1 might be the D (6 bases). Germline lookup yields CDR1 SGHAT and CDR2 FQNNGV. V shed 5 bases and J shed 13 bases, with 18 bases lying between them. This CDR3 spans 14 amino acids. CDR3 in DNA: TGTGCCAGCAGCATCCTGACAGGTCTCAGAGTCCTGACTTTC. It is translated as CASSILTGLRVLTF.

This clone appeared a few times. The chain uses TRBV6-5 and TRBJ1-1, with D maybe TRBD1 (5 bases). The CDR3 has 13 residues. Germline-derived CDR1 and CDR2 are MNHEY and SVGAGI. V was pared by 3 bases and J by 5 bases, with 10 bases between. The CDR3 DNA is TGTGCCAGCAGTTATAATGGGGGGACTGAAGCTTTCTTT. The encoded protein is CASSYNGGTEAFF.

This chain links TRBV6-1 with TRBJ1-2; 7 bases line up with TRBD1. V was pared by 2 bases and J by 8 bases, with 8 bases of the junction left unmatched. Germline V gene data show CDR1 as MNHNS and CDR2 as SASEGT. This CDR3 spans 14 amino acids. As DNA, the CDR3 is TGTGCCAGCAGTGAATCTAGGAGGGGGCGAGGCTACACCTTC. It codes for CASSESRRGRGYTF.

This chain links TRBV27 with TRBJ1-5; 8 nucleotides agree with TRBD1. This CDR3 spans 15 amino acids. V trimming: 3 bases; J trimming: 5 bases; junction bases outside the gene matches: 6. The germline V gene encodes CDR1 MNHEY and CDR2 SMNVEV (reference sequence). The CDR3 DNA reads TGTGCCAGCAGTTTGACCGGACAGGGCGATCAGCCCCAGCATTTT. Translation gives CASSLTGQGDQPQHF.

This clone was counted only a few times. This rearrangement joins TRBV5-1 to TRBJ2-2; D might be TRBD1 (5 bases). Germline V CDR1 and CDR2: SGHRS, YFSETQ. The CDR3 sequence is 15 residues long. V was clipped by 5 bases and J by 6 bases, with 17 bases between them. The chain's CDR3 is CASSTQGDSAGELFF. CDR3 DNA sequence: TGCGCCAGCAGTACGCAGGGTGATAGTGCCGGGGAGCTGTTTTTT.